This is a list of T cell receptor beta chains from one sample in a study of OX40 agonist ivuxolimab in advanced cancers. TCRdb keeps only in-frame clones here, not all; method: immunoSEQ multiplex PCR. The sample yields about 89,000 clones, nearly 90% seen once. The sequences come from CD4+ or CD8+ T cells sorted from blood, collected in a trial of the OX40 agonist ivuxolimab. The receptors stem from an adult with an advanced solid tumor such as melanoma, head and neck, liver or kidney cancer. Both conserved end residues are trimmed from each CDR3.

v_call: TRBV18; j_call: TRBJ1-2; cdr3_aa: ASSPDRANYGYT
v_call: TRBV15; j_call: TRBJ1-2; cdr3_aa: ATSGAGTGDSVWGYT
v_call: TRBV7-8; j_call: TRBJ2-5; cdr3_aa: ASNLRQEARETQY
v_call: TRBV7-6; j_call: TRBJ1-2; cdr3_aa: ASSLAPTGKGYGYT
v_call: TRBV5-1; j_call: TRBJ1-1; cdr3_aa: ASSLAGIGDTEAF
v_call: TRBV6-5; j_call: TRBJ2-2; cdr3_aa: ASSYYAGGSGELF
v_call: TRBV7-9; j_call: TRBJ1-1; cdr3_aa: ASSQPQIGQGGRNTEAF
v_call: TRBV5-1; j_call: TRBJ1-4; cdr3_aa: ASSLGEATNEKLF
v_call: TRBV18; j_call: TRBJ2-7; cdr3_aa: ASSPSRDGSPYEQY
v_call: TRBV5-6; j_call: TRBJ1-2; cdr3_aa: ASSLVGYT
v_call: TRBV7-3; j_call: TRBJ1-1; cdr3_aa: ASSRESNTEAF
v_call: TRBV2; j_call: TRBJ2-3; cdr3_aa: ASSEGGLGTDTQY
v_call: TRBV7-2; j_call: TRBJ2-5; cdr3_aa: ASSQPGGSETQY
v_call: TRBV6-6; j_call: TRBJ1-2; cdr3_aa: ASRPTGQLNGYT
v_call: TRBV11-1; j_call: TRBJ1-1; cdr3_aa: ASSLGRPNTEAF
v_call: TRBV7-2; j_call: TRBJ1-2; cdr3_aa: ASSLVWDITNYGYT
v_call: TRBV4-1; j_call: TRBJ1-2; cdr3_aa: ASSQDIGGINYGYT
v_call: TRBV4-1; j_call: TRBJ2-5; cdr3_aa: ASSQPSPPETQY
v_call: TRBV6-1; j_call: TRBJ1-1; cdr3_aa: ASSERGNTEAF
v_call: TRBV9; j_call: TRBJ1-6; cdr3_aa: ASSPRQGSNSPLH
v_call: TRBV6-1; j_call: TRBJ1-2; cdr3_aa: ASSEPARGNYGYT
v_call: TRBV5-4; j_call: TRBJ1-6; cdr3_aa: ASSIQGAHSSPLH
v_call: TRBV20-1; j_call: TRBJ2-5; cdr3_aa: SAHREETQY
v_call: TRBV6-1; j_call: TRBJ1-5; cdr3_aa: ASSEPTGLSQPQH
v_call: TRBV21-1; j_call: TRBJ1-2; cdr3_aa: ASSNSAGRNYGYT
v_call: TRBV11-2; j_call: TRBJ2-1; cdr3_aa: ASSLTSGGLSSYNEQF
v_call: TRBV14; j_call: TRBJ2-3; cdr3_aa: ASSQDPAAPGADTQY
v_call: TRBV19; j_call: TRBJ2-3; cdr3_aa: ASSSRQGASADTQY
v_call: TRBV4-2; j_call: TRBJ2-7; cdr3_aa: ASSQGGDRGRSVPYEQY
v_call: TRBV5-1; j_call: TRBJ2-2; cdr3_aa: ASSSRQGEGGELF
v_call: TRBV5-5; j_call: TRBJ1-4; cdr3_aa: ASSLVTGPNEKLF
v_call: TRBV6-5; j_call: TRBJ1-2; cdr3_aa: ASSHRQGYGYT
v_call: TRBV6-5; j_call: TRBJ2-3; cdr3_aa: ASSSQGTDTQY
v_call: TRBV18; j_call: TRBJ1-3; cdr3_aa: ASSPGTRSGNTIY
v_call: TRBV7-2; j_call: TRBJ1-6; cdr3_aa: ASSSRQALPLH
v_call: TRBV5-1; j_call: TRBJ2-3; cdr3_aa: ASHPGQGSQY
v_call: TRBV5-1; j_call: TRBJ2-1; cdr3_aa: ASSLASASNNEQF
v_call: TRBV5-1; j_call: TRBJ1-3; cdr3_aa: ASRGTGVGNTIY
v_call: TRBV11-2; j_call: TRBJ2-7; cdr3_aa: ASRRGQPSYEQY
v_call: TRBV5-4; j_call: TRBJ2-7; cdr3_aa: ASSLGGGQISYEQY
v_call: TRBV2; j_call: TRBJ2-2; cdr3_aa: ASRRAGGTGELF
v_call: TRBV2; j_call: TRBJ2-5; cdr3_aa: TSRRTSGGAETQY
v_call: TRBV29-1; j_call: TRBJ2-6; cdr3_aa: SVGQGVNVLT
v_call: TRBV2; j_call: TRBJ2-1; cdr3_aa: ATYRGPDEQF
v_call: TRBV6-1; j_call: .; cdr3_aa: ASSEQGWYEQY
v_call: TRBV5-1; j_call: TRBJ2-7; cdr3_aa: ASSPYLTRNEQY
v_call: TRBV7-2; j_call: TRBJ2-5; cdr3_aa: ASSLDGRQETQY
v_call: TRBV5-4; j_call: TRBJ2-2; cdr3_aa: ASSSPGRTNTGELF
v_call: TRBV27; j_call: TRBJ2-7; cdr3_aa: ASGSRREGSYEQY
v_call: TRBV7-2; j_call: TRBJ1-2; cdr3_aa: ASSLEQGARYGYT
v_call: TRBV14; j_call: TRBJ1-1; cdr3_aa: ASSPDPSSGVH
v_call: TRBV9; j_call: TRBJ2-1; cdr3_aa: ASTSSLASSYNEQF
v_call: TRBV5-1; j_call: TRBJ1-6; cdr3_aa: ASSTGGPENYSPLH
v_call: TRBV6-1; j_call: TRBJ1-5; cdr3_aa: ASSEVVHSGQPQH
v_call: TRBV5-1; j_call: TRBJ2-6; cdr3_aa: ASSLRRPGASGANVLT
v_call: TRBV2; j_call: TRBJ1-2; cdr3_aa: ASTANYGYT
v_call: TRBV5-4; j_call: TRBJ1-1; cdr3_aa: ASSLEVSGRRGTEAF
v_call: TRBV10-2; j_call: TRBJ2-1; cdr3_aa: ASRGPYNEQF
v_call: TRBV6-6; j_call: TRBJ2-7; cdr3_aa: ASSYTSGDKVGEQY
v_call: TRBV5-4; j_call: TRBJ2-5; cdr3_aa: ASSPDPEETQY